One sample yielded the 13 T cell receptor beta chains listed below, sequenced in a study of blood T cell repertoires in COVID-19. The table came from immunoSEQ multiplex PCR; TCRdb's copy has only in-frame clones and leaves some out. The sample includes about 120,000 clones, around 81% of them seen just once. The sequenced material came from peripheral blood. Every receptor here comes from a man in his 70s with acute or convalescent COVID-19.

V usage is TRBV24-1 and J usage is TRBJ1-5, with D possibly being TRBD1 (6 bases). V lost 4 bases to trimming and J lost 2 bases, with 11 bases between them. The length of the CDR3 is 15 residues. Germline CDR1 reads KGHDR; CDR2 reads SFDVKD. CDR3 residues: CATSERGWGNQPQHF. The CDR3 DNA sequence: TGTGCCACCAGTGAGAGGGGGTGGGGCAATCAGCCCCAGCATTTT.

This chain uses TRBV2 with TRBJ1-5; 7 nucleotides agree with TRBD1. Germline V lookup: CDR1 SNHLY, CDR2 FYNNEI. J was trimmed by 6 bases and V by 4 bases; bases with no gene match: 18. This CDR3 has 18 amino acids. CDR3 DNA: TGTGCCAGCAGTGTACCGACCGGGGCCACAGGGGTTAGTCAGCCCCAGCATTTT. It is translated as CASSVPTGATGVSQPQHF.

The rearrangement joins TRBV6-4 to TRBJ2-5; 13 nucleotides align to TRBD2. Germline lookup yields CDR1 MRHNA and CDR2 SNTAGT. V was pared by 2 bases and J by 5 bases, with 11 bases of the junction left unmatched. This CDR3 comprises 18 residues. The CDR3 DNA is TGTGCCAGCAGTGACGCCTTTACTAGCGGGGGGGCCGGCGAGACCCAGTACTTC. Translation: CASSDAFTSGGAGETQYF.

This chain joins TRBV11-3 and TRBJ2-3, with D maybe TRBD2 (7 bases). Germline CDR1 and CDR2: SGHNT and YENEEA. The CDR3 extends over 18 amino acids. V was shortened by 4 bases and J by 0 bases, with 20 bases between the two germline ends. CDR3 nucleotides: TGTGCCAGCAGCTCCACCCCGGGGGCGGGGGATAGCACAGATACGCAGTATTTT. This encodes CASSSTPGAGDSTDTQYF.

This clone was detected only a few times. The chain carries TRBV6-5 and TRBJ1-1; D remains unclear. Germline V gives CDR1 MNHEY, CDR2 SVGAGI. V was cut by 7 bases and J by 7 bases, with 13 bases left in between. This CDR3 has 12 amino acids. The CDR3 sequence: CASIDWVGEAFF. CDR3 in DNA: TGTGCCAGCATCGACTGGGTCGGTGAAGCTTTCTTT.

The rearrangement links TRBV5-4 to TRBJ1-1, with a weak D call TRBD1 (6 bases). Trimming shortened V by 4 bases and J by 3 bases, and 13 bases separated the two germline ends. The CDR3 extends over 14 amino acids. Germline-derived CDR1 and CDR2 are SGHNT and YYREEE (reference sequence). The CDR3, as DNA: TGTGCCAGCAGCGCAACCTCAGGGGACACTGAAGCTTTCTTT. Its translation: CASSATSGDTEAFF. The entire variable domain, with the rest obtained from reference TRBV5-4 and TRBJ1-1, is as follows: ETGVTQSPTHLIKTRGQQVTLRCSSQSGHNTVSWYQQALGQGPQFIFQYYREEENGRGNFPPRFSGLQFPNYSSELNVNALELDDSALYLCASSATSGDTEAFFGQGTRLTVV.

The chain is built from TRBV4-3 and TRBJ2-1; 8 bases map to TRBD2. CDR3 length equals 15 residues. Trimming cost V 4 bases and J 7 bases; bases outside gene matches: 9. The germline V gene has CDR1 LGHNA and CDR2 YSLEER. The CDR3, as DNA: TGCGCCAGCAGCCTCTTCGCGGGGGGCGTAAATGAGCAGTTCTTC. The encoded protein is CASSLFAGGVNEQFF.

V usage is TRBV5-5 and J usage is TRBJ2-5; D possibly corresponds to TRBD1 (5 bases). The CDR3 contains 14 residues. V shed 5 bases and J shed 3 bases, with 14 bases lying between them. The germline V gene has CDR1 SGHKS and CDR2 YYEKEE (reference sequence). This CDR3 reads CASSPQVGEETQYF. The CDR3 DNA reads TGTGCCAGCAGTCCACAGGTAGGGGAAGAGACCCAGTACTTC.

The chain joins TRBV2 to TRBJ1-2; possible D gene TRBD1, 6 bases. V gave up 8 bases and J gave up 4 bases, with 26 bases separating them. The length of the CDR3 is 17 residues. CDR1 is SNHLY, CDR2 FYNNEI, per germline. CDR3 in DNA: TGTGCCAGCGTCCGGGGGGCGGACGGTAACACCATCTATGGCTACACCTTC. Translated, it gives CASVRGADGNTIYGYTF.

This clone was picked up one time. The DNA for the CDR3 is TGTGCCAGCAGCTTAAGAGTAGCGGGGGGGTCTCTGCAGTACTTC. Translated, it gives CASSLRVAGGSLQYF. The chain employs TRBV7-2 and TRBJ2-7; 11 bases are a match to TRBD2. The CDR3 is 15 residues long. Trimming removed 2 bases from V and 9 bases from J; junction bases left unmatched: 9. Per the germline V gene, CDR1 is SGHTA and CDR2 is FQGNSA.

The chain employs TRBV7-2 and TRBJ2-5; the match to TRBD1 covers 10 bases. J gave up 6 bases and V 1 base, and 8 bases lay outside the gene matches. Germline CDR1 reads SGHTA; CDR2 reads FQGNSA. The CDR3 runs 16 residues. The DNA for the CDR3 is TGTGCCAGCAGCTTAGGACCGGGACAGGGGAGGCAGACCCAGTACTTC. Translated: CASSLGPGQGRQTQYF.

The sample holds a few counts of this clone. J is TRBJ1-1 and V is TRBV4-3; D possibly corresponds to TRBD1 (5 bases). Trimming cost V 6 bases and J 7 bases, with 12 bases left between them. CDR3 length: 12 amino acids. Germline-derived CDR1 and CDR2 are LGHNA and YSLEER. The CDR3 DNA reads TGCGCCAGCAGATCACAGGTTAATGAAGCTTTCTTT. Translated: CASRSQVNEAFF.

The CDR3 bases are TGTGCCAGCAGTTACGCCGAGGGGCCCCAGCATTTT. This encodes CASSYAEGPQHF. The V and J genes are TRBV6-6 and TRBJ1-5; no reliable D call. Germline V gene data show CDR1 as MNHNY and CDR2 as SVGAGI (reference sequence). This CDR3 is 12 amino acids long. V lost 2 bases to trimming and J lost 9 bases, with 8 bases between them.